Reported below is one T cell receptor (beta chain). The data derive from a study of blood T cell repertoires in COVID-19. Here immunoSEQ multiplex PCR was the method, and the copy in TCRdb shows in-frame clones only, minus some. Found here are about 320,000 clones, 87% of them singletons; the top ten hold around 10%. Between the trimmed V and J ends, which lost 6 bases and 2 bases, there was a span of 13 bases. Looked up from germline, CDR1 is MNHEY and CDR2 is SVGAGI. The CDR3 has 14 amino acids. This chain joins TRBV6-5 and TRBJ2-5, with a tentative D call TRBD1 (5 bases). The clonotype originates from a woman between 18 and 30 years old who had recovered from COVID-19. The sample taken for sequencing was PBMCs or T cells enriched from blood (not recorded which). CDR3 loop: CASRQTALQETQYF. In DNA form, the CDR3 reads TGTGCCAGCAGACAGACAGCCCTTCAAGAGACCCAGTACTTC.